What follows are 23 T cell receptor beta chains derived from one specimen sequenced in a study of CD8 T cells in Susac syndrome. When the RNA was reverse transcribed, random hexamers were used with an input of about 0.5 to 1 ug. A single record per CDR3 protein comes from TCRdb applying MiXCR to the immunoSEQ multiplex PCR reads. The sample yields hundreds of thousands of distinct CDR3 sequences, 85% to 95% seen once. The sample taken for sequencing was CD4+ T cells from PBMCs. The receptors shown here come from a human donor with multiple sclerosis.

This chain connects TRBV7-2 to TRBJ2-5, with 7 bases lining up with TRBD2. The CDR3 is 13 residues long. In germline, CDR1 is SGHTA, CDR2 FQGNSA. V lost 8 bases and J lost 5; bases outside the gene matches: 8. CDR3 loop: CASVLGLVETQYF. Written as DNA, the CDR3 is TGTGCCAGCGTTCTCGGACTAGTGGAGACCCAGTACTTC.

This chain links TRBV9 with TRBJ1-5, with TRBD1 identical over 11 bases. CDR3 size: 16 residues. V was clipped by 2 bases and J by 6 bases; unmatched bases: 7. Per germline, CDR1 SGDLS and CDR2 YYNGEE. As DNA, the CDR3 is TGTGCCAGCAGCGTCGGACAGGGGGCTTTAAGTCAGCCCCAGCATTTT. It is translated as CASSVGQGALSQPQHF.

The chain is built from TRBV24-1 and TRBJ2-3; D is unclear. Germline V lookup: CDR1 KGHDR, CDR2 SFDVKD. Trimming left V 5 bases short and J 6 bases short, with 8 bases between. The CDR3 is 12 amino acids. CDR3 region: CATSATTDTQYF. The CDR3 region has the DNA TGTGCCACCAGTGCCACCACGGATACGCAGTATTTT.

The J gene is TRBJ2-3, the V gene TRBV30; unclear D gene. The CDR3 covers 15 residues. V dropped 3 bases and J dropped 1 base, with 14 bases sitting between them. From germline, CDR1 is GTSNPN and CDR2 SVGIG (reference sequence). The CDR3 sequence: CAWSPGETGTDTQYF. CDR3 bases: TGTGCCTGGAGCCCCGGAGAGACCGGCACAGATACGCAGTATTTT.

In nucleotides, the CDR3 is TGTGCCAGCAGTTTAGCAGGCCGGAGACCGGACGAGCAGTACGTC. Its protein product is CASSLAGRRPDEQYV. The V gene is TRBV12-3 or TRBV12-4, the J gene TRBJ2-7; no reliable D call. The CDR3 runs 15 residues. V dropped 0 bases and J dropped 5 bases, with 14 bases sitting between them.

This rearrangement joins TRBV28 to TRBJ2-3; unclear D gene. Germline loops: CDR1 MDHEN, CDR2 SYDVKM. Trimming cost V 10 bases and J 1 base, with 18 bases left between them. The CDR3 spans 15 residues. The CDR3 here is CATHPDPPRTDTQYF. The CDR3 DNA reads as TGTGCCACCCATCCTGATCCGCCCCGCACAGATACGCAGTATTTT.

The genes are TRBV5-1 and TRBJ2-3; 7 positions agree with TRBD2. The CDR3 extends over 16 amino acids. Germline V gene lookup returns CDR1 SGHRS and CDR2 YFSETQ. Unmatched junction bases numbered 10, after V lost 4 bases and J lost 2 bases. The CDR3 spells CASSTTSVGFTDTQYF. CDR3 DNA sequence: TGCGCCAGCAGCACTACTAGCGTAGGATTCACAGATACGCAGTATTTT.

This chain joins TRBV10-1 and TRBJ2-5; D is perhaps TRBD2 (6 bases). Germline V gene lookup returns CDR1 WNHNN and CDR2 SYGVQD (reference sequence). V was clipped by 8 bases and J by 5 bases, with 15 bases between them. The CDR3 spans 13 residues. The CDR3 here is CASSSGLGETQYF. The CDR3 nucleotides are TGCGCCAGCTCAAGCGGGCTCGGGGAGACCCAGTACTTC.

This clonotype is a singleton in its sample. The chain links TRBV6-6 to TRBJ2-3; 11 bases are shared with TRBD2. Germline CDR1 MNHNY, CDR2 SVGAGI (reference sequence). The CDR3 totals 15 residues. V lost 2 bases to trimming and J lost 8 bases; unmatched junction nucleotides: 6. CDR3: CASSYPSGGYGTQYF. CDR3 coding DNA: TGTGCCAGCAGTTACCCTAGCGGGGGGTACGGTACGCAGTATTTT.

V and J are TRBV12-3 or TRBV12-4 and TRBJ1-1; maybe TRBD1 (5 bases). Trimming removed 5 bases at V and 5 bases at J, with 18 bases between. The CDR3 has 15 amino acids. The CDR3 reads CASSPGLGRGTEAFF. DNA for the CDR3: TGTGCCAGCAGTCCCGGACTGGGGCGTGGAACTGAAGCTTTCTTT.

The V call is TRBV7-7, the J call TRBJ2-5, with 9 bases lining up with TRBD1. Germline CDR1 is SSHAT and CDR2 is FNYEAQ (reference sequence). The CDR3 runs 14 residues. The V segment lost 2 bases and the J segment 4 bases; nucleotides outside the gene matches: 2. The DNA of the CDR3 is TGTGCCAGCAGCTTAACAGGGGGCGGAGAGACCCAGTACTTC. It specifies CASSLTGGGETQYF.

The chain couples TRBV19 to TRBJ1-1; D gene uncertain. Germline V lookup: CDR1 LNHDA, CDR2 SQIVND (reference sequence). The CDR3 length is 12 residues. Trimming left V 5 bases short and J 10 bases short, with 14 bases between. The CDR3: CASSPSAYRAFF. CDR3 DNA sequence: TGTGCCAGTAGTCCCTCAGCTTACCGAGCTTTCTTT.

The CDR3, as DNA: TGTGCCAGCAGCTCGGGACTAGCGGGGAACACCGGGGAGCTGTTTTTT. Translated, it gives CASSSGLAGNTGELFF. V is TRBV5-4 and J is TRBJ2-2; 12 bases align to TRBD2. The CDR3 is 16 amino acids. CDR1 and CDR2 from the germline V gene are SGHNT and YYREEE (reference sequence). Trimming took 3 bases from V and 1 from J; bases not matched to a gene: 1. The complete variable domain, with remaining parts taken from reference TRBV5-4 and TRBJ2-2, reads ETGVTQSPTHLIKTRGQQVTLRCSSQSGHNTVSWYQQALGQGPQFIFQYYREEENGRGNFPPRFSGLQFPNYSSELNVNALELDDSALYLCASSSGLAGNTGELFFGEGSRLTVL.

The gene calls are TRBV12-3 or TRBV12-4 and TRBJ1-5; D call uncertain. CDR3 length equals 13 residues. V lost 7 bases and J lost 3, with 10 bases in between. CDR3 loop: CASTLTPNQPQHF. The CDR3 DNA reads TGTGCCAGCACCCTGACACCCAATCAGCCCCAGCATTTT.

The CDR3 bases are TGTGCCAGCAGCCCACTGGCTACGGGCGATGAGCAGTTCTTC. It codes for CASSPLATGDEQFF. This chain joins TRBV7-3 and TRBJ2-1; D uncertain. Trimming took off 5 bases at V and 8 bases at J, with 16 bases between the two ends. In germline, CDR1 is SGHTA, CDR2 FQGTGA. The CDR3 is 14 residues long.

The chain joins TRBV20-1 to TRBJ2-3, with 7 bases aligning to TRBD2. Per the germline V gene, CDR1 is DFQATT and CDR2 is SNEGSKA (reference sequence). This CDR3 is built from 15 residues. V lost 1 base to trimming and J lost 0 bases; unmatched junction nucleotides: 4. The DNA for the CDR3 is TGCAGTGCTAGAGCCCCGGGACTAAGCACAGATACGCAGTATTTT. As protein: CSARAPGLSTDTQYF.

This clonotype was detected only once. V usage is TRBV18 and J usage is TRBJ2-3; 7 bases line up with TRBD2. The trim removed 9 bases at V and 3 bases at J, leaving 9 bases unmatched. There are 14 residues in the CDR3. Germline CDR1 reads KGHSH; CDR2 reads LQKENI. Here the CDR3 DNA reads TGTGCCAGTTTCGAGCGGGGAGCTACAGATACGCAGTATTTT. Translation gives CASFERGATDTQYF.

The chain has TRBV27 and TRBJ2-1, with 9 nucleotides matching TRBD1. Trimming cost V 5 bases and J 7 bases; bases outside gene matches: 6. Germline CDR1 and CDR2: MNHEY and SMNVEV (reference sequence). The CDR3 consists of 14 residues. The CDR3 DNA reads as TGTGCCAGCAGTGCGGGACAGGGAATAAATGAGCAGTTCTTC. It codes for CASSAGQGINEQFF.

V is TRBV10-3 and J is TRBJ2-4; D possibly corresponds to TRBD2 (7 bases). CDR1 ENHRY and CDR2 SYGVKD come from the germline V gene. CDR3 length equals 17 residues. V was pared by 3 bases and J by 3 bases, with 18 bases between. The CDR3 region is CAISESGGGVDKNIQYF. The CDR3 nucleotides read TGTGCCATCAGTGAATCGGGGGGCGGGGTGGACAAAAACATTCAGTACTTC.

V is TRBV18 and J is TRBJ2-3; D is tentatively TRBD1 or TRBD2 (5 bases each). Germline lookup yields CDR1 KGHSH and CDR2 LQKENI. The CDR3 loop spans 14 amino acids. With 7 bases removed from V and 4 bases from J, the gap between germline ends came to 15 bases. CDR3 amino acids: CASFTRGSSDTQYF. In nucleotides, the CDR3 is TGTGCCAGCTTCACCCGGGGCAGTTCAGATACGCAGTATTTT.

CDR3 sequence: CASRLGGTSNEQFF. CDR3 DNA sequence: TGTGCAAGTCGCTTAGGAGGGACTAGCAATGAGCAGTTCTTC. The chain uses TRBV12-2 and TRBJ2-1. TRBV12-2 corresponds to a pseudogene. The CDR3 loop spans 14 amino acids.

This chain connects TRBV29-1 to TRBJ1-1; tentatively, D is TRBD1 (6 bases). Germline V gene data show CDR1 as SQVTM and CDR2 as ANQGSEA. The CDR3 totals 12 residues. The CDR3: CSAWIGGTEAFF. DNA of the CDR3: TGCAGTGCCTGGATAGGGGGGACTGAAGCTTTCTTT.

The rearrangement uses TRBV4-1 and TRBJ1-2; possibly TRBD1 for D (5 bases). This CDR3 has 17 residues. The ends were cut back, 3 bases at V and 3 bases at J, with 20 bases in the middle. Germline lookup yields CDR1 MGHRA and CDR2 YSYEKL. The CDR3 nucleotides are TGCGCCAGCAGCCATCGGTCTCCCGGGGACCGGTACTATGGCTACACCTTC. Protein: CASSHRSPGDRYYGYTF.